A single sample is the source of the 28 T cell receptor beta chains below, sequenced in a study of OX40 agonist ivuxolimab in advanced cancers. Library method: the immunoSEQ multiplex PCR assay. TCRdb holds this immuneACCESS table with in-frame rearrangements only. Some clones are missing; in checked studies, unresolved V genes explain under half, and the rest has no known cause. The sample profile shows approximately 60,000 clones; under 95% of them were found once. The ten largest account for 10% to 15% of the sample. The sequencing used CD4+ or CD8+ T cells sorted from blood, collected in a trial of the OX40 agonist ivuxolimab. Source of these receptors: an adult with an advanced solid tumor such as melanoma, head and neck, liver or kidney cancer.

The rearrangement links TRBV7-9 to TRBJ2-7; the D gene is possibly TRBD1 (5 bases). This CDR3 contains 12 residues. V was pared by 11 bases and J by 2 bases, with 13 bases between. CDR1 and CDR2 (germline): SEHNR, FQNEAQ (reference sequence). The chain's CDR3 is CAGANLTYEQYF. CDR3 DNA: TGTGCCGGGGCAAACTTAACCTACGAGCAGTACTTC.

This sequence joins TRBV5-1 and TRBJ2-7, with D maybe TRBD1 (6 bases). Between the trimmed V and J ends, which lost 3 bases and 5 bases, there was a span of 15 bases. Germline V CDR1 and CDR2: SGHRS, YFSETQ. The CDR3 loop spans 14 amino acids. CDR3 in amino acids: CASSWNRAGDEQYF. CDR3 sequence (DNA): TGCGCCAGCAGCTGGAACAGGGCAGGGGACGAGCAGTACTTC.

V usage is TRBV7-6 and J usage is TRBJ2-1, with D possibly matching TRBD1 (6 bases). V was shortened by 5 bases and J by 4 bases, with 15 bases between the two germline ends. The CDR3 contains 15 residues. In germline, CDR1 is SGHVS, CDR2 FNYEAQ. The CDR3, as DNA: TGTGCCAGCAGCCCCCGGACAGAACTTTACAATGAGCAGTTCTTC. This encodes CASSPRTELYNEQFF.

The chain couples TRBV4-1 to TRBJ2-2; D may be TRBD1 (6 bases). V was pared by 1 base and J by 7 bases, with 13 bases between. The V gene's germline CDR1 is MGHRA and CDR2 YSYEKL. There are 15 residues in the CDR3. The CDR3 DNA reads TGCGCCAGCAGCCAAGGAGGGGGAGAAGTCGGGGAGCTGTTTTTT. Its translation: CASSQGGGEVGELFF.

This clone has a single count. V gene TRBV6-1 combines with J gene TRBJ1-1, with a tentative D call TRBD1 (6 bases). Germline V CDR1 and CDR2: MNHNS, SASEGT. V lost 6 bases and J lost 1, with 12 bases in between. CDR3 length: 14 residues. The CDR3 sequence: CASSSARGNTEAFF. In DNA form, the CDR3 reads TGTGCCAGCAGCTCCGCCAGGGGGAACACTGAAGCTTTCTTT.

This clone was seen just once. The V call is TRBV7-6, the J call TRBJ2-7; D not certain. The CDR3 has 12 amino acids. Germline V gene sequence: CDR1 SGHVS, CDR2 FNYEAQ. V was clipped by 1 base and J by 5 bases, with 6 bases between them. The CDR3 loop reads CASSLGGDEQYF. The CDR3 nucleotides are TGTGCCAGCAGCTTAGGAGGTGACGAGCAGTACTTC. The full variable domain, rest sourced from reference TRBV7-6 and TRBJ2-7, is GAGVSQSPRYKVTKRGQDVALRCDPISGHVSLYWYRQALGQGPEFLTYFNYEAQQDKSGLPNDRFSAERPEGSISTLTIQRTEQRDSAMYRCASSLGGDEQYFGPGTRLTVT.

CDR3 residues: CASSFTGRPSYEQYF. In DNA, the CDR3 is TGTGCCAGCAGTTTCACGGGACGCCCCTCCTACGAGCAGTACTTC. V usage is TRBV28 and J usage is TRBJ2-7; D is tentatively TRBD1 or TRBD2 (5 bases each). Germline-derived CDR1 and CDR2 are MDHEN and SYDVKM. This CDR3 contains 15 residues. Trimming left V 3 bases short and J 0 bases short, with 12 bases between. The full variable domain, its missing parts supplied by reference TRBV28 and TRBJ2-7, is DVKVTQSSRYLVKRTGEKVFLECVQDMDHENMFWYRQDPGLGLRLIYFSYDVKMKEKGDIPEGYSVSREKKERFSLILESASTNQTSMYLCASSFTGRPSYEQYFGPGTRLTVT.

The chain carries TRBV7-9 and TRBJ2-1; either TRBD1 or TRBD2 may supply D (6 bases each). The ends were cut back, 6 bases at V and 6 bases at J, with 15 bases in the middle. Germline V gene sequence: CDR1 SEHNR, CDR2 FQNEAQ (reference sequence). This CDR3 spans 14 amino acids. DNA of the CDR3: TGTGCCAGCAGGAAGGGGGGCAGTTCCAATGAGCAGTTCTTC. Translated: CASRKGGSSNEQFF.

As DNA, the CDR3 is TGTGCCAGCAGTTACTCAAGGACGCCTTACAATGAGCAGTTCTTC. It is translated as CASSYSRTPYNEQFF. The genes are TRBV6-5 and TRBJ2-1; no definite D call. V dropped 0 bases and J dropped 4 bases, with 10 bases sitting between them. Germline CDR1 is MNHEY and CDR2 is SVGAGI. This CDR3 comprises 15 residues.

The V gene is TRBV5-1, the J gene TRBJ2-1; D possibly uses TRBD1 or TRBD2 (5 bases each). CDR3 length: 11 amino acids. Germline CDR1 is SGHRS and CDR2 is YFSETQ. V lost 7 bases and J lost 7, with 9 bases in between. CDR3 nucleotides: TGCGCCAGCTACTGGGGGAATGAGCAGTTCTTC. This translates into CASYWGNEQFF.

The chain has TRBV5-4 and TRBJ2-7, with 14 bases matching TRBD2. V dropped 4 bases and J dropped 1; count of bases not matched to a gene: 4. Germline V gene lookup returns CDR1 SGHNT and CDR2 YYREEE (reference sequence). This CDR3 region has 16 residues. The CDR3 DNA follows: TGTGCCAGCAGCACGGGACTAGCGGGAGTGTCCTACGAGCAGTACTTC. It specifies CASSTGLAGVSYEQYF.

The DNA of the CDR3 is TGTGCCAGCAGTTCACCCCGGGACACGGATGAAGCTTTCTTT. Amino acid sequence: CASSSPRDTDEAFF. This sequence joins TRBV28 and TRBJ1-1; maybe TRBD1 (6 bases). V was trimmed by 4 bases and J by 7 bases, leaving 16 bases between them. This CDR3 comprises 14 residues. Germline-derived CDR1 and CDR2 are MDHEN and SYDVKM.

The gene calls are TRBV6-4 and TRBJ2-2; 10 bases align to TRBD2. This CDR3 comprises 15 residues. The germline V gene encodes CDR1 MRHNA and CDR2 SNTAGT. The trim removed 3 bases at V and 5 bases at J, leaving 3 bases unmatched. This CDR3 is CASSEGTSVTGELFF. CDR3 coding DNA: TGTGCCAGCAGTGAAGGGACTAGCGTTACCGGGGAGCTGTTTTTT.

This chain uses TRBV18 with TRBJ2-4; D possibly uses TRBD1 or TRBD2 (6 bases each). The CDR3 is 17 amino acids. Per germline, CDR1 KGHSH and CDR2 LQKENI. V was cut by 2 bases and J by 6 bases, with 20 bases left in between. The CDR3 region has the DNA TGTGCCAGCTCACCAGCTCCTAGCGCCGAAGGGGGAAACATTCAGTACTTC. Protein product: CASSPAPSAEGGNIQYF.

The CDR3 DNA follows: TGCGCCAGCAGCCAAAGCAGCGGGAGTGTTTACGAGCAGTACTTC. Residues: CASSQSSGSVYEQYF. V is TRBV4-3 and J is TRBJ2-7, with 8 bases that match TRBD2. Germline CDR1 reads LGHNA; CDR2 reads YSLEER. There are 15 residues in the CDR3. Trimming took 2 bases from V and 4 from J; bases not matched to a gene: 7.

This clone was detected once. The V and J genes are TRBV4-1 and TRBJ2-5; tentative D call: TRBD2 (6 bases). CDR1 is MGHRA, CDR2 YSYEKL, per germline. The CDR3 runs to 16 residues. Deletions cut 0 bases from V and 4 bases from J, with 15 bases between. The CDR3 DNA follows: TGCGCCAGCAGCCAAGAGCGGTGGTTGGGGGGAGAGACCCAGTACTTC. Its protein is CASSQERWLGGETQYF.

This rearrangement joins TRBV7-8 to TRBJ1-5; D is unclear. Trimming removed 0 bases from V and 4 bases from J, with 7 bases in between. This CDR3 comprises 14 residues. Germline CDR1 reads SGHVS; CDR2 reads FQNEAQ. The DNA of the CDR3 is TGTGCCAGCAGCTTAGCCCCCGGGAATCAGCCCCAGCATTTT. Translation: CASSLAPGNQPQHF.

V usage is TRBV27 and J usage is TRBJ2-5; 8 bases are a match to TRBD1. The trim removed 6 bases at V and 4 bases at J, leaving 10 bases unmatched. This CDR3 region has 15 residues. Germline V gene sequence: CDR1 MNHEY, CDR2 SMNVEV (reference sequence). CDR3: CASSLSGTGGETQYF. DNA for the CDR3: TGTGCCAGCAGCCTCTCTGGGACAGGAGGAGAGACCCAGTACTTC.

V is TRBV4-2 and J is TRBJ2-3; D is perhaps TRBD2 (5 bases). V dropped 4 bases and J dropped 4 bases, with 18 bases sitting between them. Germline CDR1 and CDR2: LGHNA and YNFKEQ. The CDR3 totals 16 residues. The CDR3 loop is CASSPRLAGGPDTQYF. The CDR3 DNA follows: TGTGCCAGCAGCCCCCGCCTGGCGGGCGGCCCAGATACGCAGTATTTT.

The V call is TRBV28, the J call TRBJ2-7, with 8 bases aligning to TRBD2. The V gene's germline CDR1 is MDHEN and CDR2 SYDVKM. Trimming cost V 5 bases and J 2 bases; bases outside gene matches: 8. This CDR3 has 15 amino acids. CDR3 in amino acids: CASSPLADGPYEQYF. For the CDR3, the DNA is TGTGCCAGCAGTCCACTAGCGGACGGACCCTACGAGCAGTACTTC.

The chain uses TRBV19 and TRBJ2-1; tentative D call: TRBD1 (5 bases). Per germline, CDR1 LNHDA and CDR2 SQIVND (reference sequence). V was cut by 3 bases and J by 8 bases, with 11 bases left in between. The CDR3 loop spans 13 amino acids. CDR3 sequence reads: CASSMGPNYEQFF. The DNA of the CDR3 is TGTGCCAGTAGTATGGGGCCCAACTATGAGCAGTTCTTC.

The chain combines TRBV9 with TRBJ2-1, with 10 bases matching TRBD2. The CDR3 is made up of 19 amino acids. V trimming: 0 bases; J trimming: 1 base; junction bases outside the gene matches: 10. Germline-derived CDR1 and CDR2 are SGDLS and YYNGEE. CDR3 protein: CASSVVGLADLRSYNEQFF. In nucleotides, the CDR3 is TGTGCCAGCAGCGTAGTCGGACTAGCGGACCTACGGTCCTACAATGAGCAGTTCTTC.

V usage is TRBV7-9 and J usage is TRBJ2-5; unclear D gene. Germline CDR1 reads SEHNR; CDR2 reads FQNEAQ (reference sequence). The CDR3 covers 15 residues. V was pared by 5 bases and J by 5 bases, with 18 bases between. The CDR3 reads CASSQRTGHSETQYF. The CDR3 bases are TGTGCCAGCAGCCAACGGACGGGCCATTCGGAGACCCAGTACTTC.

CDR3 coding DNA: TGCGCCAGCAGCCAGGGACAGGGCCACAATGAGCAGTTCTTC. Translated, it gives CASSQGQGHNEQFF. The chain employs TRBV4-1 and TRBJ2-1, with 9 positions matching TRBD1. CDR1 and CDR2 from the germline V gene are MGHRA and YSYEKL. V dropped 3 bases and J dropped 5; count of bases not matched to a gene: 2. The CDR3 runs to 14 residues.

The gene calls are TRBV29-1 and TRBJ2-7; D unclear. The CDR3 extends over 13 amino acids. Germline V gene sequence: CDR1 SQVTM, CDR2 ANQGSEA. The V and J ends lost 2 bases and 3 bases respectively, with 11 bases between them. CDR3 region: CSVEPVESYEQYF. DNA for the CDR3: TGCAGCGTTGAACCTGTCGAGAGCTACGAGCAGTACTTC.

This chain connects TRBV7-9 to TRBJ2-7; the match to TRBD2 covers 11 bases. The CDR3 loop spans 19 amino acids. Germline CDR1 reads SEHNR; CDR2 reads FQNEAQ (reference sequence). V gave up 3 bases and J gave up 0 bases; unmatched junction bases: 13. As DNA, the CDR3 is TGTGCCAGCAGCTTCCCTAGGGGCCCGACTAGCGGGGCCTCCTACGAGCAGTACTTC. It translates to CASSFPRGPTSGASYEQYF.

The V and J genes are TRBV25-1 and TRBJ2-7, with 7 bases matching TRBD1. After removal of 10 bases from V and 7 bases from J, the junction contained 16 bases not matched to a gene. The CDR3 has 14 residues. Germline CDR1 and CDR2: MGHDK and SYGVNS. The CDR3 nucleotides are TGTGCCACCGGCCTAAGGTCAGGGGGAATGGAGCAGTACTTC. It is translated as CATGLRSGGMEQYF.

The V call is TRBV10-3, the J call TRBJ2-3; the match to TRBD1 covers 10 bases. CDR1 and CDR2 from the germline V gene are ENHRY and SYGVKD. The CDR3 loop spans 14 amino acids. Germline trimming cut 6 bases from V and 6 bases from J; bases unmatched to any gene: 6. CDR3 loop: CAIRGTGETDTQYF. The CDR3 nucleotides read TGTGCCATCAGGGGGACAGGGGAAACCGATACGCAGTATTTT.